The next 32 T cell receptor beta chains were all read from a single sample in a study of cytomegalovirus exposure and HLA in healthy donors. The PCR employed 60 Vbeta primers together with 13 Jbeta primers. Sequencing was performed with immunoSEQ multiplex PCR; in TCRdb, only in-frame clones are kept and a portion is missing. The sample has some 150,000 clones; approximately 82% are singletons. The source material was PBMCs. The receptors come from a middle-aged man in good health and CMV-seronegative.

The chain links TRBV5-1 to TRBJ2-5; TRBD1 matches at 12 bases. With the DNA end fitting TRBJ2-7 better, the J assignment may be wrong. The germline V gene has CDR1 SGHRS and CDR2 YFSETQ. This CDR3 is built from 15 residues. CDR3 loop: CASSPGTGGAYEQYF. The CDR3 region has the DNA TGCGCCAGCAGCCCCGGGACAGGGGGCGCCTACGAGCAGTACTTC.

The rearrangement joins TRBV6-4 to TRBJ2-1; a weak D match, TRBD1 (6 bases). The V end lost 6 bases, the J end lost 0 bases, and 12 bases lay between the germline ends. The CDR3 loop spans 15 amino acids. Germline V CDR1 and CDR2: MRHNA, SNTAGT. CDR3 sequence: CASSSTGSSYNEQFF. The CDR3 DNA sequence: TGTGCCAGCAGCTCAACAGGGAGCTCCTACAATGAGCAGTTCTTC.

This chain links TRBV6-6 with TRBJ1-1; the D gene is possibly TRBD1 (5 bases). The CDR3 is 13 amino acids. The V end was cut by 5 bases, the J end by 1 base, with 8 bases between. Germline CDR1 reads MNHNY; CDR2 reads SVGAGI (reference sequence). The CDR3 sequence: CASSGQENTEAFF. The CDR3 coding sequence is TGTGCCAGCAGTGGACAAGAGAACACTGAAGCTTTCTTT.

J is TRBJ2-3 and V is TRBV4-1, with D possibly being TRBD2 (6 bases). The CDR3 runs to 15 residues. Trimming removed 5 bases at V and 0 bases at J, with 12 bases between. CDR1 is MGHRA, CDR2 YSYEKL, per germline. The CDR3 region has the DNA TGCGCCAGCAGCATCTCTGGGGGGAGCACAGATACGCAGTATTTT. Protein product: CASSISGGSTDTQYF.

The CDR3 nucleotides are TGCGCCAGCAGTTCGGACATCTACCGTGAGCAGTTCTTC. Translated, it gives CASSSDIYREQFF. This chain uses TRBV5-1 with TRBJ2-1; D might be TRBD1 (5 bases). CDR1 SGHRS and CDR2 YFSETQ come from the germline V gene. V was pared by 5 bases and J by 9 bases, with 15 bases between. The CDR3 loop spans 13 amino acids. Full variable domain (missing parts from reference TRBV5-1 and TRBJ2-1): KAGVTQTPRYLIKTRGQQVTLSCSPISGHRSVSWYQQTPGQGLQFLFEYFSETQRNKGNFPGRFSGRQFSNSRSEMNVSTLELGDSALYLCASSSDIYREQFFGPGTRLTVL.

The V gene is TRBV6-5, the J gene TRBJ2-1, with D perhaps matching TRBD2 (5 bases). CDR3 length equals 14 residues. Germline V CDR1 and CDR2: MNHEY, SVGAGI. Trimming took off 6 bases at V and 3 bases at J, with 12 bases between the two ends. Here the CDR3 DNA reads TGTGCCAGCAGGTCGAACGGGGACTACAATGAGCAGTTCTTC. It yields the protein CASRSNGDYNEQFF.

The chain carries TRBV7-2 and TRBJ1-1, with 8 positions matching TRBD1. The CDR3 extends over 12 amino acids. V was pared by 6 bases and J by 11 bases, with 8 bases of the junction left unmatched. Germline CDR1 SGHTA, CDR2 FQGNSA. Here the CDR3 reads CASSTDRGVAFF. Here the CDR3 DNA reads TGTGCCAGCAGTACCGACAGGGGAGTGGCTTTCTTT.

The gene calls are TRBV5-6 and TRBJ2-1; 8 bases line up with TRBD1. This CDR3 has 17 residues. Looked up from germline, CDR1 is SGHDT and CDR2 is YYEEEE. With 3 bases clipped from V and 3 bases from J, the junction kept 11 bases outside the gene matches. CDR3: CASSSALGQVHYNEQFF. The DNA of the CDR3 is TGTGCCAGCAGCTCAGCCCTGGGACAGGTACACTACAATGAGCAGTTCTTC.

The rearrangement uses TRBV7-6 and TRBJ2-3; weak D call: TRBD2 (5 bases). CDR1 and CDR2 (germline): SGHVS, FNYEAQ. The CDR3 spans 16 residues. Trimming pared 1 base from V and 3 bases from J, leaving 14 bases between. DNA of the CDR3: TGTGCCAGCAGCTTAGATACGGGGATTAGTACAGATACGCAGTATTTT. Protein: CASSLDTGISTDTQYF.

The chain combines TRBV7-2 with TRBJ2-7; the match to TRBD2 covers 9 bases. J was trimmed by 6 bases and V by 1 base; bases with no gene match: 10. Germline CDR1 and CDR2: SGHTA and FQGNSA. This CDR3 comprises 16 residues. CDR3 amino acids: CASSLDLAGPTGEQYF. The CDR3, as DNA: TGTGCCAGCAGCTTAGATCTAGCGGGACCCACAGGCGAGCAGTACTTC.

A word on this clone: Compared with germline, one end of the junction differs, possibly owing to a read error. V and J are TRBV7-9 and TRBJ1-3; D possibly corresponds to TRBD1 (6 bases). CDR3 size: 16 residues. Germline-derived CDR1 and CDR2 are SEHNR and FQNEAQ (reference sequence). The CDR3 here is CSSSLELRGSGNTIYF. CDR3 sequence (DNA): TGTTCCAGCAGCTTAGAGCTCAGGGGATCTGGAAACACCATATATTTT.

Concerning this clone itself: At one end the junction does not follow the germline gene, possibly because of a read error. The identical CDR3 is also encoded by other nucleotide sequences in the sample. The chain has TRBV30 and TRBJ2-7; D might be TRBD2 (6 bases). Germline V gene lookup returns CDR1 GTSNPN and CDR2 SVGIG (reference sequence). This CDR3 is 13 amino acids long. CDR3 sequence (DNA): TGCGCCTGGAGTAGCGGAGGTATCTACGAGCAGTACTTC. It translates to CAWSSGGIYEQYF.

About this clone itself: Compared with germline, one end of the junction differs, possibly owing to a read error. The rearrangement links TRBV5-8 to TRBJ2-3, with 9 bases that match TRBD1. Germline CDR1 SGHTS, CDR2 YDEGEE. This CDR3 has 12 amino acids. The CDR3 DNA reads TGTGCCAGCAGCCCCCGCCGGACAGGGGCCTTTTTT. This translates into CASSPRRTGAFF.

The chain combines TRBV21-1 with TRBJ1-2; the table names TRBD1, a call not compared with the DNA. TRBV21-1 is recorded as a pseudogene. The CDR3 runs to 14 residues. The DNA for the CDR3 is TGTGCCAGCAGCACGGGACACTTCGATGGGGGCTACACCTTC. It codes for CASSTGHFDGGYTF.

CDR3 coding DNA: TGTGCCAGCAGCTTAGACGCCGGTAGCGGGAGATACAATGAGCAGTTCTTC. Translated, it gives CASSLDAGSGRYNEQFF. This rearrangement joins TRBV7-2 to TRBJ2-1, with TRBD2 matching 9 bases. Germline lookup yields CDR1 SGHTA and CDR2 FQGNSA. V was pared by 1 base and J by 4 bases, with 8 bases of the junction left unmatched. The CDR3 totals 17 residues.

This chain links TRBV5-6 with TRBJ1-2; D is possibly TRBD1 (6 bases). CDR3 length equals 16 residues. V dropped 3 bases and J dropped 1 base, with 16 bases sitting between them. CDR1 SGHDT and CDR2 YYEEEE come from the germline V gene. The CDR3 spells CASSSHRDIFNYGYTF. The CDR3 nucleotides read TGTGCCAGCAGCTCTCACCGGGACATCTTTAACTATGGCTACACCTTC.

This chain connects TRBV13 to TRBJ2-3, with TRBD2 as a possible D gene (6 bases). In germline, CDR1 is PRHDT, CDR2 FYEKMQ (reference sequence). The CDR3 contains 17 residues. Trimming pared 5 bases from V and 0 bases from J, leaving 18 bases between. The CDR3 nucleotides read TGTGCCAGCAGCGCCTCCTTGGGGGGTAAAAGCACAGATACGCAGTATTTT. Translating it yields CASSASLGGKSTDTQYF. Full variable domain (missing parts from reference TRBV13 and TRBJ2-3): AAGVIQSPRHLIKEKRETATLKCYPIPRHDTVYWYQQGPGQDPQFLISFYEKMQSDKGSIPDRFSAQQFSDYHSELNMSSLELGDSALYFCASSASLGGKSTDTQYFGPGTRLTVL.

J is TRBJ2-1 and V is TRBV4-1, with 10 bases lining up with TRBD1. Trimming cost V 0 bases and J 10 bases; bases outside gene matches: 9. The germline gives CDR1 MGHRA, CDR2 YSYEKL. The CDR3 sequence is 16 residues long. The CDR3 DNA is TGCGCCAGCAGCCAAGATTTTGGGACAGGGGCCGGGGAGCAGTTCTTC. It is translated as CASSQDFGTGAGEQFF.

CDR3 region: CASSSTGGEQPQHF. CDR3 DNA sequence: TGTGCCAGCAGCTCCACAGGGGGCGAACAGCCCCAGCATTTT. The chain joins TRBV7-2 to TRBJ1-5; the match to TRBD1 covers 9 bases. V lost 4 bases, J lost 7 bases, and 5 bases stayed unmatched. The germline V gene encodes CDR1 SGHTA and CDR2 FQGNSA. This CDR3 has 14 residues.

V gene TRBV6-6 combines with J gene TRBJ2-5; D is perhaps TRBD1 (6 bases). CDR1 is MNHNY, CDR2 SVGAGI, per germline (reference sequence). The V gene lost 6 bases and the J gene lost 7 bases, with 12 bases spanning the gap. CDR3 size: 12 residues. CDR3 protein: CASRFGGGTQYF. CDR3 sequence (DNA): TGTGCCAGCAGGTTTGGGGGCGGGACCCAGTACTTC.

DNA for the CDR3: TGTGCCACCAGCGAAGACAGGGTCCCTAATCAGCCCCAGCATTTT. This encodes CATSEDRVPNQPQHF. The chain carries TRBV15 and TRBJ1-5; 7 bases line up with TRBD1. The germline V gene encodes CDR1 LNHNV and CDR2 YYDKDF (reference sequence). The ends lost 5 bases at V and 4 bases at J; junction bases unmatched: 8. The CDR3 is 15 amino acids. Using reference TRBV15 and TRBJ1-5 for the parts outside the CDR3, the full variable domain is DAMVIQNPRYQVTQFGKPVTLSCSQTLNHNVMYWYQQKSSQAPKLLFHYYDKDFNNEADTPDNFQSRRPNTSFCFLDIRSPGLGDTAMYLCATSEDRVPNQPQHFGDGTRLSIL.

V is TRBV9 and J is TRBJ1-2; weak D call: TRBD1 (6 bases). The V gene lost 4 bases and the J gene lost 0 bases, with 16 bases spanning the gap. Germline V gene data show CDR1 as SGDLS and CDR2 as YYNGEE. CDR3 length: 16 amino acids. The CDR3 DNA reads TGTGCCAGCAGCCCCACCGGGGGGGCCGCTAACTATGGCTACACCTTC. Its translation is CASSPTGGAANYGYTF.

This chain connects TRBV6-1 to TRBJ2-2, with a weak D call TRBD1 (5 bases). The V gene's germline CDR1 is MNHNS and CDR2 SASEGT. Trimming removed 5 bases at V and 3 bases at J, with 7 bases between. This CDR3 is 13 amino acids long. Here the CDR3 DNA reads TGTGCCAGCAGTCCCAGGGACACCGGGGAGCTGTTTTTT. Protein sequence: CASSPRDTGELFF.

The CDR3 nucleotides are TGTGCCAGCAGCTGGGGATGGAGGGATCGAGACTACGAGCAGTACTTC. Protein product: CASSWGWRDRDYEQYF. The chain has TRBV5-5 and TRBJ2-5; tentatively, D is TRBD2 (6 bases). The tail of the sequence fits TRBJ2-7 better, so the J call may be wrong. The germline CDR1 and CDR2 sequences are SGHKS and YYEKEE (reference sequence). The CDR3 contains 16 residues.

This rearrangement joins TRBV7-9 to TRBJ1-1; 7 positions match TRBD1. This CDR3 comprises 15 residues. Germline V gene data show CDR1 as SEHNR and CDR2 as FQNEAQ (reference sequence). Trimming at V came to 1 base and at J to 11 bases, leaving 13 bases not matched to a gene. CDR3 DNA sequence: TGTGCCAGCAGCTTAGGGAGGGGGCGCGATATAGGGGCTTTCTTT. As protein: CASSLGRGRDIGAFF.

This clone was seen a few times. The chain recombines TRBV5-6 with TRBJ1-2; 11 nucleotides match TRBD1. Looked up from germline, CDR1 is SGHDT and CDR2 is YYEEEE. CDR3 size: 14 residues. Germline trimming cut 4 bases from V and 9 bases from J; bases unmatched to any gene: 8. CDR3 coding DNA: TGTGCCAGCAGCACAGGGACAGGGGGATGGAGCTACACCTTC. Translation: CASSTGTGGWSYTF.

This chain links TRBV7-2 with TRBJ1-1, with D unresolved. V was trimmed by 1 base and J by 1 base, leaving 4 bases between them. Germline assignment: CDR1 SGHTA and CDR2 FQGNSA. This CDR3 region has 13 residues. This chain's CDR3 is CASSLDRNTEAFF. The CDR3 DNA is TGTGCCAGCAGCTTAGACAGGAACACTGAAGCTTTCTTT.

The chain carries TRBV15 and TRBJ2-1; D gene unclear. Trimming took off 0 bases at V and 5 bases at J, with 5 bases between the two ends. CDR3 size: 13 residues. Germline-derived CDR1 and CDR2 are LNHNV and YYDKDF (reference sequence). CDR3 sequence: CATSRDFNNEQFF. The CDR3 coding sequence is TGTGCCACCAGCAGAGATTTTAACAATGAGCAGTTCTTC.

The chain couples TRBV30 to TRBJ1-1; possible D gene TRBD1, 5 bases. V shed 0 bases and J shed 0 bases, with 5 bases lying between them. This CDR3 is 13 amino acids long. Germline V gene lookup returns CDR1 GTSNPN and CDR2 SVGIG (reference sequence). Here the CDR3 reads CAWSVTVNTEAFF. The CDR3 DNA reads as TGTGCCTGGAGTGTGACAGTGAACACTGAAGCTTTCTTT. Based on the CDR3 plus reference TRBV30 and TRBJ1-1, the full variable domain is SQTIHQWPATLVQPVGSPLSLECTVEGTSNPNLYWYRQAAGRGLQLLFYSVGIGQISSEVPQNLSASRPQDRQFILSSKKLLLSDSGFYLCAWSVTVNTEAFFGQGTRLTVV.

The V call is TRBV7-9, the J call TRBJ2-6; D gene unclear. There are 16 residues in the CDR3. The V gene's germline CDR1 is SEHNR and CDR2 FQNEAQ (reference sequence). V was shortened by 5 bases and J by 2 bases, with 13 bases between the two germline ends. This CDR3 reads CASSETLVAGANVLTF. The CDR3 DNA sequence: TGTGCCAGCAGCGAAACTCTGGTAGCTGGGGCCAACGTCCTGACTTTC.

CDR3 nucleotides: TGTGCCAGCAGCGTAGGAGCGGGACTTTTCACAGATACGCAGTATTTT. This encodes CASSVGAGLFTDTQYF. The chain links TRBV9 to TRBJ2-3; 7 positions match TRBD2. CDR1 is SGDLS, CDR2 YYNGEE, per germline. The CDR3 totals 16 residues. The V segment lost 0 bases and the J segment 2 bases; nucleotides outside the gene matches: 6.

The chain uses TRBV2 and TRBJ1-4; no clear D. Germline CDR1 SNHLY, CDR2 FYNNEI. The CDR3 totals 15 residues. Trimming pared 6 bases from V and 0 bases from J, leaving 11 bases between. The CDR3 DNA reads as TGTGCCAGCAGGCCCAGGCTTGCAACTAATGAAAAACTGTTTTTT. As protein: CASRPRLATNEKLFF. Using reference TRBV2 and TRBJ1-4 for the parts outside the CDR3, the full variable domain is EPEVTQTPSHQVTQMGQEVILRCVPISNHLYFYWYRQILGQKVEFLVSFYNNEISEKSEIFDDQFSVERPDGSNFTLKIRSTKLEDSAMYFCASRPRLATNEKLFFGSGTQLSVL.